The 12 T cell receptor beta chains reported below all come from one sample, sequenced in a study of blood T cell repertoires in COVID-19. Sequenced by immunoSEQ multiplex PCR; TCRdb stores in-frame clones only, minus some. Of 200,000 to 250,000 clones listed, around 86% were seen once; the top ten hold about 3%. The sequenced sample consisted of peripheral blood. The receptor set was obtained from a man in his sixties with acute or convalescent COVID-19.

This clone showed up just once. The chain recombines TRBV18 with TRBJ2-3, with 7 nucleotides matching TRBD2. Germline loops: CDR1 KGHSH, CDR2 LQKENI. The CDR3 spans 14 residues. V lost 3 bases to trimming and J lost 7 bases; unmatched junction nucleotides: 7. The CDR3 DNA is TGTGCCAGCTCACCCCTGGGGAGGGGACATACGCAGTATTTT. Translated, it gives CASSPLGRGHTQYF.

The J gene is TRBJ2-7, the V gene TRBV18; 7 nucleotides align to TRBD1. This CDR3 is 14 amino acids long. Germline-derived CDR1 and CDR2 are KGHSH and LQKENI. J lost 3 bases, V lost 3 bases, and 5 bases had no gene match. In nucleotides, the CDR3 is TGTGCCAGCTCACCTAAAGCAGGGGGCTACGAGCAGTACTTC. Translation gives CASSPKAGGYEQYF. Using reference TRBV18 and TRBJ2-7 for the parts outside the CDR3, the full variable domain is NAGVMQNPRHLVRRRGQEARLRCSPMKGHSHVYWYRQLPEEGLKFMVYLQKENIIDESGMPKERFSAEFPKEGPSILRIQQVVRGDSAAYFCASSPKAGGYEQYFGPGTRLTVT.

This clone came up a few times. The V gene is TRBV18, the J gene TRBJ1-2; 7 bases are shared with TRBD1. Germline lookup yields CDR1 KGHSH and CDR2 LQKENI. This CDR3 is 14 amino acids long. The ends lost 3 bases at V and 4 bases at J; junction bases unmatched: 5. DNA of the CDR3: TGTGCCAGCTCACCGTCCGGGACAGCCTATGGCTACACCTTC. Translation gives CASSPSGTAYGYTF.

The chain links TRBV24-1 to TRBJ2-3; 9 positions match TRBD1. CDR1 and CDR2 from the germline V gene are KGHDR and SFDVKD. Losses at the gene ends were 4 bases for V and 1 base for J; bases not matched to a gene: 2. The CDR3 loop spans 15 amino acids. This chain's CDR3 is CATSEGQGGTDTQYF. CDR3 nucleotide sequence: TGTGCCACCAGTGAGGGACAGGGTGGCACAGATACGCAGTATTTT.

DNA for the CDR3: TGTGCCAGCAGCCTCCGAGCGGAGTACAATGAGCAGTTCTTC. Translated, it gives CASSLRAEYNEQFF. This chain links TRBV7-2 with TRBJ2-1; TRBD2 is a possible D gene (5 bases). The CDR3 is 14 residues long. Trimming removed 5 bases at V and 4 bases at J, with 12 bases between. Germline assignment: CDR1 SGHTA and CDR2 FQGNSA.

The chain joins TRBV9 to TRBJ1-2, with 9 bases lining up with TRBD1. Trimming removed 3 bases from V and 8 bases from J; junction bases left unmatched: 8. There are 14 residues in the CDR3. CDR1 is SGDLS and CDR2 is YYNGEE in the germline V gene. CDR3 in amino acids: CASSAGDRVEGYTF. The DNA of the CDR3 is TGTGCCAGCAGCGCGGGGGACAGGGTAGAAGGCTACACCTTC. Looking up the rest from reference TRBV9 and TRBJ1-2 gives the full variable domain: DSGVTQTPKHLITATGQRVTLRCSPRSGDLSVYWYQQSLDQGLQFLIQYYNGEERAKGNILERFSAQQFPDLHSELNLSSLELGDSALYFCASSAGDRVEGYTFGSGTRLTVV.

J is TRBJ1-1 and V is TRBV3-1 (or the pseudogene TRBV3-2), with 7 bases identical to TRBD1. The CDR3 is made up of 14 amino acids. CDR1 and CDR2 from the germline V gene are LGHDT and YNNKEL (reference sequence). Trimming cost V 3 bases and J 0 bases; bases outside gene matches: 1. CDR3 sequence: CASSQTGLNTEAFF. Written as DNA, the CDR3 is TGTGCCAGCAGCCAGACAGGGTTGAACACTGAAGCTTTCTTT.

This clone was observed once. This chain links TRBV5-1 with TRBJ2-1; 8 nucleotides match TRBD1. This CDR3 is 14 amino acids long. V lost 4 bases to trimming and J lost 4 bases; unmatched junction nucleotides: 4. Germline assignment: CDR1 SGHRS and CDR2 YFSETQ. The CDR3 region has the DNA TGCGCCAGCAGCCGGGGACAGGATTACAATGAGCAGTTCTTC. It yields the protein CASSRGQDYNEQFF.

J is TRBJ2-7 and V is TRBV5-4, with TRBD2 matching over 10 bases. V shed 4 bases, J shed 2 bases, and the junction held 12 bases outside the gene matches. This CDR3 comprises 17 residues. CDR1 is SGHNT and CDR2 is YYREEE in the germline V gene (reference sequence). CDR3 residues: CASSVRALAGVAYEQYF. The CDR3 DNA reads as TGTGCCAGCAGCGTACGAGCCCTAGCGGGGGTCGCCTACGAGCAGTACTTC.

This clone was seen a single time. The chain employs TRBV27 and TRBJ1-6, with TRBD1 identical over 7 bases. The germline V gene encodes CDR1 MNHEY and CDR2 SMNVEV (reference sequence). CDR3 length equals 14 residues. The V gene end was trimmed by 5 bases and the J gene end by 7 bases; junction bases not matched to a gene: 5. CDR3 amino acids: CASSTRTGNSPLHF. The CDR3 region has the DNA TGTGCCAGCAGTACCCGGACAGGAAATTCACCCCTCCACTTT.

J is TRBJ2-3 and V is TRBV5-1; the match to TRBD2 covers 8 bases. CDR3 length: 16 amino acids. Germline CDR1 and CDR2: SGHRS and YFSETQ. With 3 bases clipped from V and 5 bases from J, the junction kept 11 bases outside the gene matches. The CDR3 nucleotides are TGCGCCAGCAGCTCACAGGGCGGGGGGTATGGAGATACGCAGTATTTT. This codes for CASSSQGGGYGDTQYF.

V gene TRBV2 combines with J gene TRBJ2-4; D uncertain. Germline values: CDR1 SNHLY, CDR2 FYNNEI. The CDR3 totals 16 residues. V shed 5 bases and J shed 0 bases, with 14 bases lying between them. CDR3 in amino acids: CASSFEIQLAKNIQYF. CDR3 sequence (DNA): TGTGCCAGCAGTTTCGAAATACAGCTAGCCAAAAACATTCAGTACTTC.